This T cell receptor beta chain was recovered during a study of T cells after yellow fever vaccination (dated by TCRdb to about 2019). Regarding the study in general: The SMART-Seq v4 Ultra Low Input RNA kit was used to prepare libraries from fractions with low cell numbers. To follow T-cell clones before and after primary and booster YFV17D yellow fever vaccination, bulk TCR alpha and beta repertoires were sequenced over time. Two healthy male donors, one aged 18 to 29 and one aged 30 to 40 years, made up the cohort. Blood was collected at multiple timepoints before and after primary and secondary immunization, and bulk PBMC replicates and cell subsets were isolated.

TCR cDNA was synthesized by 5'RACE template switching, which introduced a universal primer site and unique molecular identifiers. Priming for cDNA synthesis came from both the TCR alpha and TCR beta constant segments. Library amplification used two PCR steps, and the second PCR step added sample barcodes and sequencing adapters. Sequencing of the libraries was done on either Illumina HiSeq 2500 (2x100 bp) or NovaSeq (2x150 bp). From the authors' description of their analysis: MIGEC handled demultiplexing of reads and collapsing into UMI consensus sequences, while MiXCR performed V(D)J alignment. Vaccine-responding clonotypes were defined with edgeR using replicate PBMC samples, requiring FDR below 0.01 and a log2 fold change above 5 up to day 15. Each bulk clonotype was labeled CD4 or CD8 based on which sequenced repertoire, CD4 or CD8, contained the clonotype at higher abundance. TCRdb reprocessing: public reads trimmed at Q25 with fastp, clones called with MiXCR, in-frame beta chains kept. All rows with the same CDR3 protein become a single entry with the most common DNA and genes. Clone size and V and J calls follow TCRdb, not the original study. The sample table lists about 47,000 distinct CDR3 sequences, roughly 7.5% of them with a count of one. Jointly, the top ten make up roughly 27% of the sample.

Broader findings and caveats from the paper: Most clones expanded after primary vaccination were re-detected after the booster (approximately 96% of CD4 and approximately 85% of CD8), suggesting broad memory maintenance. Because abundant contaminating clonotypes from the bulk population could be contained in FACS-sorted repertoires, computational filtering was required. A small fraction of clonotypes appeared in both the CD4 and CD8 compartments, likely as a result of convergent recombination. Only a couple of donors were included in the study, so the extent to which the findings can be generalized is limited. The secondary T-cell response was found to be weaker but faster than the primary response, with a peak reached on day 5 rather than on day 15.

The CDR3 runs 18 residues from the cysteine to the phenylalanine. Only the CDR3 DNA stays, 54 bases, in frame from base 1. CDR1 SGHRS and CDR2 YFSETQ were looked up in the germline V gene. Trimmed from V: 2 bases; trimmed from J: 0 bases; junction bases lacking a gene match: 3. This clonotype was observed many times. This clone's antigen is unknown. Within one base of it there is no much larger clone, and no base qualities were kept. This sample's treatment or condition label indicates: live attenuated yellow fever vaccine strain. PBMCs were isolated from peripheral blood using a standard Ficoll-Paque protocol. CD4 and CD8 T-cell fractions were isolated with Dynabeads CD4 and CD8 positive selection kits. RNA was extracted with TriZol from bulk PBMCs, CD4 and CD8 fractions, and dextramer-positive and dextramer-negative fractions.

Here the sequenced sample was CD8+ T cells sorted from PBMCs, taken roughly 14 days after the first yellow fever vaccination. The chain uses TRBV5-1 and TRBJ2-2, with 14 central nucleotides matching TRBD2. This receptor was taken from a man between 18 and 35 years old who received the YFV17D yellow fever vaccine. The sequence in DNA is TGCGCCAGCAGCTTTGGACTAGCGGGGGGCGCGAACACCGGGGAGCTGTTTTTT. The encoded protein is CASSFGLAGGANTGELFF.